This T cell receptor (beta chain) was found in a study of blood T cells in healthy people across ages. Per the germline V gene, CDR1 is LGHDT and CDR2 is YNNKEL (reference sequence). V lost 3 bases to trimming and J lost 5 bases, with 15 bases between them. The CDR3 is 15 amino acids. A second PCR of roughly 7 to 11 cycles used a sample-barcoded 5' primer and a J-beta primer mix. From the 5' RACE reads, TCRdb called clonotypes with MiXCR, one entry per CDR3 protein. The sample contains over 950,000 distinct CDR3 sequences, 45% to 60% of which appear only once. This sequence originates from a woman aged 55 to 70 in good health. The chain couples TRBV3-1 to TRBJ2-3; D ambiguous. What was sequenced was blood. CDR3 protein: CASSQERRARDTQYF. The DNA for the CDR3 is TGTGCCAGCAGCCAGGAGAGGAGAGCGCGAGATACGCAGTATTTT.